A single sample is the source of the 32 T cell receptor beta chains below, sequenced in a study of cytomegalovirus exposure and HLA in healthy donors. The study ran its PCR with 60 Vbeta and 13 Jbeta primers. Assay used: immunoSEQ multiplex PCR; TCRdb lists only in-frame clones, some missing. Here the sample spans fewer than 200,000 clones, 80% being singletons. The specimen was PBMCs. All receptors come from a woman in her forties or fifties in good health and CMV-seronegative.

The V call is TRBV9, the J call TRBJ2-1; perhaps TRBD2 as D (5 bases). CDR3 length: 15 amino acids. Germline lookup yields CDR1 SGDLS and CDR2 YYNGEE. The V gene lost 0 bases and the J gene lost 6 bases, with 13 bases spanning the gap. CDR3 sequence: CASSVGTPAVNEQFF. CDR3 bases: TGTGCCAGCAGCGTAGGGACTCCTGCCGTCAATGAGCAGTTCTTC.

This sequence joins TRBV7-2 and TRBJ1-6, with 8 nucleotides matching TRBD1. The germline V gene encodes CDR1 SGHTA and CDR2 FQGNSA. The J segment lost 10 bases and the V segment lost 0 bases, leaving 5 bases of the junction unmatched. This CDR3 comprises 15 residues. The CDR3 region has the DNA TGTGCCAGCAGCTTAGCGACAGGGGTCGGCTCACCCCTCCACTTT. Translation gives CASSLATGVGSPLHF.

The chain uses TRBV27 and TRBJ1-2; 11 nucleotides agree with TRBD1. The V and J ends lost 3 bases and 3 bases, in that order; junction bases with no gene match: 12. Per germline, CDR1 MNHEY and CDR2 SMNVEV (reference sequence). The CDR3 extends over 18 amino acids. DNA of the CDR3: TGTGCCAGCAGTTTCGGGACAGGGGGTTCACTAGCCTACTATGGCTACACCTTC. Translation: CASSFGTGGSLAYYGYTF.

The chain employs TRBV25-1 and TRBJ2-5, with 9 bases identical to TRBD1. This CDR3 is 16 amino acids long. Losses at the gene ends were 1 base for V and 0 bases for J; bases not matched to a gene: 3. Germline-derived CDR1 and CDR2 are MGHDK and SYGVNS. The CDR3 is CASSEWTGANQETQYF. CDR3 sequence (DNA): TGTGCCAGCAGTGAATGGACAGGGGCCAACCAAGAGACCCAGTACTTC.

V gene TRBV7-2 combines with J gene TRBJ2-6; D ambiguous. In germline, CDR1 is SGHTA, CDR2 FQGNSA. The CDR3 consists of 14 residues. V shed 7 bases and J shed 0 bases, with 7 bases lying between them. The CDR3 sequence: CASTPGSGANVLTF. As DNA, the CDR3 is TGTGCCAGCACCCCAGGCTCTGGGGCCAACGTCCTGACTTTC. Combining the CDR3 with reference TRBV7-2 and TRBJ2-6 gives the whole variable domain GAGVSQSPSNKVTEKGKDVELRCDPISGHTALYWYRQSLGQGLEFLIYFQGNSAPDKSGLPSDRFSAERTGGSVSTLTIQRTQQEDSAVYLCASTPGSGANVLTFGAGSRLTVL.

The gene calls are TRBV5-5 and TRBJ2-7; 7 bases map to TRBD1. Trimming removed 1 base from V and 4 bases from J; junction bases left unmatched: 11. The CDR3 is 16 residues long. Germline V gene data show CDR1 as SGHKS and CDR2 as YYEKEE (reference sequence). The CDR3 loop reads CASSLLGTGQKYEQYF. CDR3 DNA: TGTGCCAGCAGCTTGCTTGGGACGGGACAGAAGTACGAGCAGTACTTC. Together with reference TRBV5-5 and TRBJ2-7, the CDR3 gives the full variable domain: DAGVTQSPTHLIKTRGQQVTLRCSPISGHKSVSWYQQVLGQGPQFIFQYYEKEERGRGNFPDRFSARQFPNYSSELNVNALLLGDSALYLCASSLLGTGQKYEQYFGPGTRLTVT.

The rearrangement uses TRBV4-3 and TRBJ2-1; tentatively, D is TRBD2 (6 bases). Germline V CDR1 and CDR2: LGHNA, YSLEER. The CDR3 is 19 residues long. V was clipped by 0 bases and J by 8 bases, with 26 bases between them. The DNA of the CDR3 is TGCGCCAGCAGCCAAGATCGATTGGTTGGGCTGGCGGGGATCGATGAGCAGTTCTTC. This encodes CASSQDRLVGLAGIDEQFF.

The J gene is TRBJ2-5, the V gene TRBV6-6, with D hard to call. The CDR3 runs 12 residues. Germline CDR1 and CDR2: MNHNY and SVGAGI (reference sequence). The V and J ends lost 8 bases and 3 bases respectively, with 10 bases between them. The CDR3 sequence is CASALVEETQYF. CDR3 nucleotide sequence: TGTGCCAGCGCCCTCGTAGAAGAGACCCAGTACTTC.

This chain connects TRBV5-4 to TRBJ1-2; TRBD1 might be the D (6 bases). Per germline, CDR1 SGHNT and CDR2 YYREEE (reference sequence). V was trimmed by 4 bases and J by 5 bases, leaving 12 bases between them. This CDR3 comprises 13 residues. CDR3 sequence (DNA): TGTGCCAGCAGCCCAGACAGGCTATATGGCTACACCTTC. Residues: CASSPDRLYGYTF.

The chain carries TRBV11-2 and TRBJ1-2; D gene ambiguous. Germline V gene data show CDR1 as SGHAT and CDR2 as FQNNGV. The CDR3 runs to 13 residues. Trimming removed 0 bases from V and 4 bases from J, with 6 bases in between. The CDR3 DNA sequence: TGTGCCAGCAGCTTAGAATACGGCTATGGCTACACCTTC. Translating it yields CASSLEYGYGYTF.

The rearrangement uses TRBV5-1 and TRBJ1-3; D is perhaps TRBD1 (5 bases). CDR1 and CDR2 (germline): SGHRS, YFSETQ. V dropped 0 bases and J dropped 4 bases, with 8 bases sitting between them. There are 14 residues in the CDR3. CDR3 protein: CASSLAGIGNTIYF. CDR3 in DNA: TGCGCCAGCAGCTTGGCAGGGATCGGAAACACCATATATTTT.

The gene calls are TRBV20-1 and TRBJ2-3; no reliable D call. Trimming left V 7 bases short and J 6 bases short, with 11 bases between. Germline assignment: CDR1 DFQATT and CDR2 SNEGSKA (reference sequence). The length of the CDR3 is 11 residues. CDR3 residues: CSETFRDTQYF. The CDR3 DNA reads TGCAGTGAGACATTCCGGGATACGCAGTATTTT.

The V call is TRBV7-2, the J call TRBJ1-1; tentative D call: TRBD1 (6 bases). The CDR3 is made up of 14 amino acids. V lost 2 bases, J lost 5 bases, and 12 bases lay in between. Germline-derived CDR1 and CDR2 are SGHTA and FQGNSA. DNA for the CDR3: TGTGCCAGCAGCTTATACTACAGGGTAACTGAAGCTTTCTTT. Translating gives CASSLYYRVTEAFF.

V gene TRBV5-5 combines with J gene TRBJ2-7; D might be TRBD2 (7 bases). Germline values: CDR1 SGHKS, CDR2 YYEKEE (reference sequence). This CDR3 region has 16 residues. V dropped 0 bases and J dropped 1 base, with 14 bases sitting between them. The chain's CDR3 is CASSLARGAGSYEQYF. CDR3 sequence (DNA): TGTGCCAGCAGCTTGGCCCGGGGGGCAGGTTCCTACGAGCAGTACTTC.

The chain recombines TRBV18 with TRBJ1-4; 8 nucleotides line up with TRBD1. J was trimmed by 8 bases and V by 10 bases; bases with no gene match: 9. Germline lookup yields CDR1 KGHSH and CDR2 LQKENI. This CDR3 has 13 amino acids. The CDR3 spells CATRTGLREKLFF. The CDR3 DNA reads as TGTGCCACCCGGACAGGGTTAAGAGAAAAACTGTTTTTT.

This chain's CDR3 is CASSPPGGAGMNTEAFF. The CDR3 DNA reads TGTGCCAGCAGTCCCCCCGGAGGGGCGGGCATGAACACTGAAGCTTTCTTT. The chain has TRBV28 and TRBJ1-1; maybe TRBD1 (5 bases). The ends were cut back, 5 bases at V and 0 bases at J, with 19 bases in the middle. Germline loops: CDR1 MDHEN, CDR2 SYDVKM. The CDR3 is 17 amino acids.

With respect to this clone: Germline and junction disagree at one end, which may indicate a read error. This CDR3 is CASSPTPGWGNTIYF. Written as DNA, the CDR3 is TGTGCTAGCAGCCCTACCCCAGGGTGGGGAAACACCATATATTTT. V and J are TRBV7-7 and TRBJ1-3; the D gene is possibly TRBD1 (5 bases). Germline V gene sequence: CDR1 SSHAT, CDR2 FNYEAQ (reference sequence). The CDR3 runs 15 residues. Using reference TRBV7-7 and TRBJ1-3 for the parts outside the CDR3, the full variable domain is GAGVSQSPRYKVTKRGQDVTLRCDPISSHATLYWYQQALGQGPEFLTYFNYEAQPDKSGLPSDRFSAERPEGSISTLTIQRTEQRDSAMYRCASSPTPGWGNTIYFGEGSWLTVV.

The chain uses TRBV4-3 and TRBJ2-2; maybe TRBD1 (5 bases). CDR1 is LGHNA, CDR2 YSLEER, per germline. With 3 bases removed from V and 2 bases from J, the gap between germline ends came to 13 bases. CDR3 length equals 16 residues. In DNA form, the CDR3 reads TGCGCCAGCAGCCAGGCTCCTACAGGAAACACCGGGGAGCTGTTTTTT. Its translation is CASSQAPTGNTGELFF.

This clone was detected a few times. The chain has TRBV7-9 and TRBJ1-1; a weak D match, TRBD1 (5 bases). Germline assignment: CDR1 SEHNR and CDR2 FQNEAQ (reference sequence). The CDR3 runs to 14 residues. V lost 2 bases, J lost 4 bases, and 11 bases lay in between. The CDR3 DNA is TGTGCCAGCAGCTTACCCAGGGAGGGCACTGAAGCTTTCTTT. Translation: CASSLPREGTEAFF.

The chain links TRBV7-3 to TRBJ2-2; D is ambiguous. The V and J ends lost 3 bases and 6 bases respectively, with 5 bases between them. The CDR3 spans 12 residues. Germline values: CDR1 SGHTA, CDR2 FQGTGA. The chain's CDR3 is CASSFSAGELFF. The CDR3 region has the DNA TGTGCCAGCAGCTTCTCGGCCGGGGAGCTGTTTTTT.

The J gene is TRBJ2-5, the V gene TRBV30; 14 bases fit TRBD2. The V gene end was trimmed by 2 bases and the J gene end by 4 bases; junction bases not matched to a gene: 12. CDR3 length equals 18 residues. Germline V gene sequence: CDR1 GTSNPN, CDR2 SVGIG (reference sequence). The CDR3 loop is CAWSWGEGLAGEIETQYF. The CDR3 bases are TGTGCCTGGAGTTGGGGTGAGGGACTAGCGGGAGAGATAGAGACCCAGTACTTC.

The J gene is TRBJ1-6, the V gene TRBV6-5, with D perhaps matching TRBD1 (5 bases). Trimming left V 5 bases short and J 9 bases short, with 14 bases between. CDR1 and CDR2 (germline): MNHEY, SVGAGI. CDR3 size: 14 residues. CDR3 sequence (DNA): TGTGCCAGCAGTCCCGACAGTATGGGTTCACCCCTCCACTTT. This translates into CASSPDSMGSPLHF.

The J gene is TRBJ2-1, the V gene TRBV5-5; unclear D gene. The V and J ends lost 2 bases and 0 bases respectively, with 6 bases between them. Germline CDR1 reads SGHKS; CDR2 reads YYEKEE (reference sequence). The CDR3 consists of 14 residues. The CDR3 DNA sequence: TGTGCCAGCAGCTTCCCCGGCTCCTACAATGAGCAGTTCTTC. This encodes CASSFPGSYNEQFF.

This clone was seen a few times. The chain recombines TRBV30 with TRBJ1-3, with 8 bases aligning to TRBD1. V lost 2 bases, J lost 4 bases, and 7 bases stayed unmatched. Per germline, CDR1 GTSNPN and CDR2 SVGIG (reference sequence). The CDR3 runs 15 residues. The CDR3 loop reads CAWSTMTGVGNTIYF. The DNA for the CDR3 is TGTGCCTGGAGTACCATGACAGGGGTCGGAAACACCATATATTTT. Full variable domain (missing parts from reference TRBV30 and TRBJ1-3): SQTIHQWPATLVQPVGSPLSLECTVEGTSNPNLYWYRQAAGRGLQLLFYSVGIGQISSEVPQNLSASRPQDRQFILSSKKLLLSDSGFYLCAWSTMTGVGNTIYFGEGSWLTVV.

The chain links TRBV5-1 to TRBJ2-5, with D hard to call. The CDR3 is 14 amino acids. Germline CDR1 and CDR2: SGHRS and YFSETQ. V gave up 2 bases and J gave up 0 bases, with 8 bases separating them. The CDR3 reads CASSFRQHQETQYF. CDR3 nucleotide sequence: TGCGCCAGCAGCTTCCGACAACACCAAGAGACCCAGTACTTC.

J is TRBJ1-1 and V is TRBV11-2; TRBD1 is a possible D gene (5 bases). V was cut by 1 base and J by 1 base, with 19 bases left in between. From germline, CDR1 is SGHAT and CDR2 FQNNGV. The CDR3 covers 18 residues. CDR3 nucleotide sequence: TGTGCCAGCAGCTTAGTCAGGGTTGGTAGTGGTCGGAACACTGAAGCTTTCTTT. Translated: CASSLVRVGSGRNTEAFF.

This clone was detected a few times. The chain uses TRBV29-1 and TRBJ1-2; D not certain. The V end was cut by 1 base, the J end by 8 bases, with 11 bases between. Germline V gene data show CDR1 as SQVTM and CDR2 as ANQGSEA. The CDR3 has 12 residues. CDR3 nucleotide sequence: TGCAGCGTTGAAGGAGGGTCTGGGGGCTACACCTTC. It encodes CSVEGGSGGYTF.

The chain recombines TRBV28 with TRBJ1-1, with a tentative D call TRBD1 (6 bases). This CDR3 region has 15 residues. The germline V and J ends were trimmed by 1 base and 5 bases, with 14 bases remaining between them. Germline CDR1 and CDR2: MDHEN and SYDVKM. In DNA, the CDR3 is TGTGCCAGCAGTTTATTTCGGACAGTTGGGACTGAAGCTTTCTTT. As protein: CASSLFRTVGTEAFF. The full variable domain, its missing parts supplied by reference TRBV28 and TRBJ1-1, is DVKVTQSSRYLVKRTGEKVFLECVQDMDHENMFWYRQDPGLGLRLIYFSYDVKMKEKGDIPEGYSVSREKKERFSLILESASTNQTSMYLCASSLFRTVGTEAFFGQGTRLTVV.

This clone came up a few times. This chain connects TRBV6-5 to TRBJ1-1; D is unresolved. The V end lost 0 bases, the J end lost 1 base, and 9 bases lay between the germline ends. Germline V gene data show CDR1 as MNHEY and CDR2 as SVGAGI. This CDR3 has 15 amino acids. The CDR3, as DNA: TGTGCCAGCAGTTACTCGAACCAAGCGAACACTGAAGCTTTCTTT. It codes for CASSYSNQANTEAFF.

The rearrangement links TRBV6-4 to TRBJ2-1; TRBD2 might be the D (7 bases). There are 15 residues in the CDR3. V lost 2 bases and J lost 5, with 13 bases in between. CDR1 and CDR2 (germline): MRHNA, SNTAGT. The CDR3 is CASSDQTGGNNEQFF. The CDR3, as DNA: TGTGCCAGCAGTGACCAAACGGGGGGCAACAATGAGCAGTTCTTC.

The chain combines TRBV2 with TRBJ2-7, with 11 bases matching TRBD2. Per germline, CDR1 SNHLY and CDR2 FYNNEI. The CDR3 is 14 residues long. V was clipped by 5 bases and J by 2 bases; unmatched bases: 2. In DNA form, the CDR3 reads TGTGCCAGCAGTATAGCGGGAGGGACCTACGAGCAGTACTTC. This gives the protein CASSIAGGTYEQYF.

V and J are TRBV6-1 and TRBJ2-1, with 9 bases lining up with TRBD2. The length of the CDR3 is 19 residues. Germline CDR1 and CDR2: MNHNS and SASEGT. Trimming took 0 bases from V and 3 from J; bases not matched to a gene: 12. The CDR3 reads CASSEASNLRLADYNEQFF. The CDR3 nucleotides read TGTGCCAGCAGTGAAGCGTCCAATTTGAGACTAGCGGACTACAATGAGCAGTTCTTC.